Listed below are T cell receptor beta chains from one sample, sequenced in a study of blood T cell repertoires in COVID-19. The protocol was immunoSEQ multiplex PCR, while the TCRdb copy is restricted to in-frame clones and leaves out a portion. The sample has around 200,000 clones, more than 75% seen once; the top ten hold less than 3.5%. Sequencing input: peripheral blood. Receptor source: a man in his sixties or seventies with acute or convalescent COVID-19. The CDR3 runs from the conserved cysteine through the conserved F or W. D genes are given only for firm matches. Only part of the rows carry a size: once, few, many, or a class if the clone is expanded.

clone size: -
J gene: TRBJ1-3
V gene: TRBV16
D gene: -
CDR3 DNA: TGTGCCAGCAGCCAATCCCCAGCTGGAAACACCATATATTTT
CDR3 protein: CASSQSPAGNTIYF

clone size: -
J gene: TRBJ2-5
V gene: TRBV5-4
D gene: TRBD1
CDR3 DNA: TGTGCCAGCAGCTTACCCGACAGGGTGCGAGAGACCCAGTACTTC
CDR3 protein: CASSLPDRVRETQYF

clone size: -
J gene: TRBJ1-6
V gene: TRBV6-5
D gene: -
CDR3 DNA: TGTGCCAGCAGTTACGGGGGCTTGGAGAATTCACCCCTCCACTTT
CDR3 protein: CASSYGGLENSPLHF

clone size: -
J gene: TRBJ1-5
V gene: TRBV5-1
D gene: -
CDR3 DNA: TGCGCCAGCAGCTTGGTGCCGGGCAATCAGCCCCAGCATTTT
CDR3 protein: CASSLVPGNQPQHF

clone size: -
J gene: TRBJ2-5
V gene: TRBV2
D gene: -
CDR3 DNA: TGTGCCAGCCAACCAAGGGGCCCAAGTGAGACCCAGTACTTC
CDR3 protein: CASQPRGPSETQYF

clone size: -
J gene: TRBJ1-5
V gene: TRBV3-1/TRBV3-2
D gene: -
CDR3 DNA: TGTGCCAGCAGCCAAGATAGAGATCAGCCCCAGCATTTT
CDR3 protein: CASSQDRDQPQHF

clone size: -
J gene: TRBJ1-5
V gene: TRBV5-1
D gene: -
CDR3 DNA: TGCGCCAGCAGCCAAACGGGTGGTCAGCCCCAGCATTTT
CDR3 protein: CASSQTGGQPQHF

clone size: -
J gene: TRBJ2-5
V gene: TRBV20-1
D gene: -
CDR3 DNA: TGCAGTGCTAGTTACAGCATTATAGCGGAGACCCAGTACTTC
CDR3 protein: CSASYSIIAETQYF

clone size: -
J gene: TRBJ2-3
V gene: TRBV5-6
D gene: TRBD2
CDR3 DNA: TGTGCCAGCAGCCTAGGGACTAGCGGGAGAGCGCAGTATTTT
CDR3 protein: CASSLGTSGRAQYF

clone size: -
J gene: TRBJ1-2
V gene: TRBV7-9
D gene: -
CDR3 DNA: TGTGCCAGCAGCCCTGGACAGCCCAACTATGGCTACACCTTC
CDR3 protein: CASSPGQPNYGYTF

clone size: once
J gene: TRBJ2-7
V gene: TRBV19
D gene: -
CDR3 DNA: TGTGCCAGTAAAAGGGACAAGGATGGCCACGAGCAGTACTTC
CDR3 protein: CASKRDKDGHEQYF

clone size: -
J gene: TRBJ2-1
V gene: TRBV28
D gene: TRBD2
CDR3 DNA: TGTGCCAGCAGCCCCGGGGAGGGGTACTCCTACAATGAGCAGTTCTTC
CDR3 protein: CASSPGEGYSYNEQFF

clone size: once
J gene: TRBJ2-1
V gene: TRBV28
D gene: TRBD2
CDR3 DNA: TGTGCCAGTACCACTAGCGGGAGGGGTGAGCAGTTCTTC
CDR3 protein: CASTTSGRGEQFF

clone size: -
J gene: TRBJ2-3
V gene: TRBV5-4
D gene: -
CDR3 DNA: TGTGCCAGCAGCTTGGAACTAGGCGCAGATACGCAGTATTTT
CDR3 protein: CASSLELGADTQYF

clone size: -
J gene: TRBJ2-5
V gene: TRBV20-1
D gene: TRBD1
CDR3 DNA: TGCAGTGCTAGTCCCGGGACAGCCCAAGAGACCCAGTACTTC
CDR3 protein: CSASPGTAQETQYF

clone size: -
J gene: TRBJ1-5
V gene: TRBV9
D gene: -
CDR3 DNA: TGTGCCAGCAGCGTAGGCAGGGTCAGCGGGAATCAGCCCCAGCATTTT
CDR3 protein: CASSVGRVSGNQPQHF

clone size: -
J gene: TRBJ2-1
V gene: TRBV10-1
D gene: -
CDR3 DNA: TGCGCCAGCAGTGTAGGGAGCGCCAATGAGCAGTTCTTC
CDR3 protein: CASSVGSANEQFF

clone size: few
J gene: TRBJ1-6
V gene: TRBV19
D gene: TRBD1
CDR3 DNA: TGTGCCAGTAGTACCCAGACAGGGGTTAATTCACCCCTCCACTTT
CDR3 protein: CASSTQTGVNSPLHF

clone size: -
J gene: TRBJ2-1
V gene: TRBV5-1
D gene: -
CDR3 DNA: TGCGCCAGCAGCTTGCGAGGAGGACCCAGCTCCTACAATGAGCAGTTCTTC
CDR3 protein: CASSLRGGPSSYNEQFF

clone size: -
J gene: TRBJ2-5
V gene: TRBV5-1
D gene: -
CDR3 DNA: TGCGCCAGCAGCGGCCAGGGTTACCAAGAGACCCAGTACTTC
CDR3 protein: CASSGQGYQETQYF

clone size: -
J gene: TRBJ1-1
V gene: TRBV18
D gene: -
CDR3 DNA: TGTGCCAGCTCACCTTCGTCTGGGACTGGGGCTTTCTTT
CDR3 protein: CASSPSSGTGAFF

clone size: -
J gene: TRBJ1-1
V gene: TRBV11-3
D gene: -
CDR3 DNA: TGTGCCAGCAGCTTAGAACAGAACACTGAAGCTTTCTTT
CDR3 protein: CASSLEQNTEAFF

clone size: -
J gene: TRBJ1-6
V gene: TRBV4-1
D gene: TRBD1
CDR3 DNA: TGCGCCAGCAGCCAAATGGGGAGGACAGGGGAATCACCCCTCCACTTT
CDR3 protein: CASSQMGRTGESPLHF

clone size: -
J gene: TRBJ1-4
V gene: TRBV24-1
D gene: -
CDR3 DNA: TGTGCCACCAGTGATTTGCTAATGACTGATAATGAAAAACTGTTTTTT
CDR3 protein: CATSDLLMTDNEKLFF

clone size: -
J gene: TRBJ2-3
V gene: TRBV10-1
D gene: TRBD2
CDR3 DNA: TGCGCCAGCAGTGCGACGGGGGGTTCAGATACGCAGTATTTT
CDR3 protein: CASSATGGSDTQYF

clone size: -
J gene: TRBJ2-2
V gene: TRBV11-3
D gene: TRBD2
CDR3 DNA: TGTGCCAGCAGCTCCAGACTAGCGGGGGGTGTCGGGGAGCTGTTTTTT
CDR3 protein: CASSSRLAGGVGELFF

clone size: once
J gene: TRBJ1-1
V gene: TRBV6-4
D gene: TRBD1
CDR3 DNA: TGTGCCAGCTCCCCGGGACAGGGGCGGAGTGACACTGAAGCTTTCTTT
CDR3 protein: CASSPGQGRSDTEAFF

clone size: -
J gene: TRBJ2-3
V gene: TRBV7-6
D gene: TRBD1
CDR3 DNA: TGTGCCAGCAGCTTGGCCGGACAGGGCCACACAGATACGCAGTATTTT
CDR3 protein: CASSLAGQGHTDTQYF

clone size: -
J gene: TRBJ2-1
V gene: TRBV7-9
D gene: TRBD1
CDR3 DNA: TGTGCCAGCAGCCGCCCGGGACAGACCTACAATGAGCAGTTCTTC
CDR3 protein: CASSRPGQTYNEQFF

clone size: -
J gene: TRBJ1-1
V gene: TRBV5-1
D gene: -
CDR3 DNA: TGCGCCAGCAGCCCTCGGGAGGGGAACACTGAAGCTTTCTTT
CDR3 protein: CASSPREGNTEAFF

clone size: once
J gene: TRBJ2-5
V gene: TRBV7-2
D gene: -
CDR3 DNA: TGTGCCAGCAGCCACACTTCGACAGGCCAAGAGACCCAGTACTTC
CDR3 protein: CASSHTSTGQETQYF

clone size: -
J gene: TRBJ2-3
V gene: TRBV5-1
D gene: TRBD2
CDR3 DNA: TGCGCCAGCAGCTTGGAGGTAGCGGGGAATACGCAGTATTTT
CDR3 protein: CASSLEVAGNTQYF

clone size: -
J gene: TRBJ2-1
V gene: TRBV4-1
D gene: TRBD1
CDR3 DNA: TGCGCCAGCAGCCAAGATGACAGGGGGCACTACAATGAGCAGTTCTTC
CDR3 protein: CASSQDDRGHYNEQFF